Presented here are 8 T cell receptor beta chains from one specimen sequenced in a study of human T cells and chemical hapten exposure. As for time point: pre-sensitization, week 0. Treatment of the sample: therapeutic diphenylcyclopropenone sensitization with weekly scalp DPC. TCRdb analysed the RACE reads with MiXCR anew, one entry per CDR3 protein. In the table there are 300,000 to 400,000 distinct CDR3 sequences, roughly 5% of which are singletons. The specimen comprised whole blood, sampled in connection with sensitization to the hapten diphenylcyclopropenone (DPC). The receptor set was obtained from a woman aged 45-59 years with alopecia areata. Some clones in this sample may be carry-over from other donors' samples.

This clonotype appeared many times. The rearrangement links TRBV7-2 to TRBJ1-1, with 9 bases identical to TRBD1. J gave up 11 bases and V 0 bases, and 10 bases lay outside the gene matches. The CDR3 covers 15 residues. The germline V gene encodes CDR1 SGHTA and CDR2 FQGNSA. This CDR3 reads CASSLARDRVNVAFF. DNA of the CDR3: TGTGCCAGCAGCTTAGCCCGGGACAGGGTAAATGTGGCTTTCTTT.

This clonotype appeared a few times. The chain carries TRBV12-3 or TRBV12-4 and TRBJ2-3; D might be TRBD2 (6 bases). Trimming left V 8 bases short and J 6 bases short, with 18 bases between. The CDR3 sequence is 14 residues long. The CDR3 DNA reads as TGTGCCAGCTCCCAGGGACTCGCCATGGATACGCAGTATTTT. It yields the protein CASSQGLAMDTQYF.

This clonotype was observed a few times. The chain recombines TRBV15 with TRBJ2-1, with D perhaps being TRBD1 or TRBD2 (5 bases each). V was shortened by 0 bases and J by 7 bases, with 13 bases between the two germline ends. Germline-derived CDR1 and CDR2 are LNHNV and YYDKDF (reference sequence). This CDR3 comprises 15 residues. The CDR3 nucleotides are TGTGCCACCAGCAGAGATCAGGGACCAGGTAATGAGCAGTTCTTC. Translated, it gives CATSRDQGPGNEQFF.

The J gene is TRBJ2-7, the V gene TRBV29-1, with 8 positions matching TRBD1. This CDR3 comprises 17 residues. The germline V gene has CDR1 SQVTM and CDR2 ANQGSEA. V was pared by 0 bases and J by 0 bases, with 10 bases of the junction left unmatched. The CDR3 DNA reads TGCAGCGTTGAAGAAAGGGGACGGGGACAGGCCTCCTACGAGCAGTACTTC. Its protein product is CSVEERGRGQASYEQYF.

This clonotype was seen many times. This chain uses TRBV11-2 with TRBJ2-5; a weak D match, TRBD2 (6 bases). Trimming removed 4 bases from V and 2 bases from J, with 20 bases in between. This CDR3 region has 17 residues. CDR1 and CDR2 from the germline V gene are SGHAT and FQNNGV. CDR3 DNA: TGTGCCAGCAGCTCCCTTCCCTGGAGGGAAGGACAAGAGACCCAGTACTTC. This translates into CASSSLPWREGQETQYF.

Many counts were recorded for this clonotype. CDR3 DNA sequence: TGTGCCAGCAGTTTCGCCGGGGGCGCGGGTGCGCCCCAGCATTTT. Residues: CASSFAGGAGAPQHF. The chain carries TRBV6-2 or TRBV6-3 and TRBJ1-5; possible D gene TRBD1, 6 bases. CDR3 length: 15 residues. Germline lookup yields CDR1 MNHEY and CDR2 SVGEGT. V lost 4 bases and J 9 bases, leaving 19 bases between the germline ends.

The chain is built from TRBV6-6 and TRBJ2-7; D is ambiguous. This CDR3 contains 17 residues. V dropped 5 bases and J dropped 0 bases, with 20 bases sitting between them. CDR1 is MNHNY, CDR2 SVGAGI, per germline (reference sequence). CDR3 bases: TGTGCCAGCAGTAAGTCGGATGGCATTAGGCGCTCCTACGAGCAGTACTTC. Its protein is CASSKSDGIRRSYEQYF.

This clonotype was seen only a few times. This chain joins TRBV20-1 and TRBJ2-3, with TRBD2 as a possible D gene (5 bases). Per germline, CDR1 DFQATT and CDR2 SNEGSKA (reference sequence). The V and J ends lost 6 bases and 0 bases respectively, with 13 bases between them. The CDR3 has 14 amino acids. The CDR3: CSAIGDSSTDTQYF. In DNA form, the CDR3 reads TGCAGTGCGATCGGGGATTCTAGCACAGATACGCAGTATTTT.